One sample yielded the 25 T cell receptor beta chains listed below, sequenced in a study of radiation and T cells in renal cell carcinoma. The method was immunoSEQ multiplex PCR; TCRdb's version includes in-frame clones alone and lacks a portion of them. Here the sample spans some 21,000 clones, around 50% being singletons. The treatment here: treatment-naive control, cytoreductive nephrectomy. The material was tumor tissue, obtained from a patient whose treatment was nephrectomy without radiotherapy. These receptor sequences come from a human donor with renal cell carcinoma.

This clone occurred a few times. The chain has TRBV7-2 and TRBJ2-7; TRBD1 matches 7 bases. CDR1 and CDR2 (germline): SGHTA, FQGNSA. The CDR3 has 15 residues. Trimming took 5 bases from V and 7 from J; bases not matched to a gene: 14. The CDR3 nucleotides are TGTGCCAGCAGCGTAGACAGGGTACCCGCTGGAGAGCAGTACTTC. Its translation: CASSVDRVPAGEQYF.

This rearrangement joins TRBV9 to TRBJ2-3, with a weak D call TRBD2 (6 bases). Germline V CDR1 and CDR2: SGDLS, YYNGEE. The CDR3 length is 16 residues. Trimming cost V 3 bases and J 0 bases, with 14 bases left between them. The CDR3 reads CASSEKTGVSTDTQYF. The CDR3, as DNA: TGTGCCAGCAGCGAGAAAACGGGGGTTAGCACAGATACGCAGTATTTT. Filled out from reference TRBV9 and TRBJ2-3, the complete variable domain reads DSGVTQTPKHLITATGQRVTLRCSPRSGDLSVYWYQQSLDQGLQFLIQYYNGEERAKGNILERFSAQQFPDLHSELNLSSLELGDSALYFCASSEKTGVSTDTQYFGPGTRLTVL.

The chain recombines TRBV7-3 with TRBJ2-5, with 7 nucleotides matching TRBD1. The J call may not be correct, given that the DNA end is closer to TRBJ2-7. CDR3 length: 14 residues. Germline V gives CDR1 SGHTA, CDR2 FQGTGA. The CDR3 sequence is CASSLEQGSYEQYF. The CDR3, as DNA: TGTGCCAGCAGCTTGGAACAGGGGAGCTACGAGCAGTACTTC.

This chain joins TRBV7-2 and TRBJ1-1; unclear D gene. The CDR3 loop spans 13 amino acids. V lost 5 bases and J lost 5, with 12 bases in between. The germline CDR1 and CDR2 sequences are SGHTA and FQGNSA. CDR3 DNA sequence: TGTGCCAGCAGCCCGCGGTTAATGACTGAAGCTTTCTTT. It encodes CASSPRLMTEAFF.

CDR3 sequence: CASSLDGTGGNTIYF. CDR3 DNA: TGCGCCAGCAGCTTGGACGGGACAGGGGGAAACACCATATATTTT. The V call is TRBV5-1, the J call TRBJ1-3; 9 bases align to TRBD1. Germline CDR1 is SGHRS and CDR2 is YFSETQ. J lost 4 bases, V lost 0 bases, and 2 bases had no gene match. This CDR3 is 15 amino acids long.

The DNA of the CDR3 is TGTGCCAGCGCCATTTCAGTGGGGGGGCCAACTGAAGCTTTCTTT. It yields the protein CASAISVGGPTEAFF. This chain links TRBV6-1 with TRBJ1-1; TRBD1 might be the D (6 bases). Trimming removed 8 bases at V and 5 bases at J, with 21 bases between. The CDR3 has 15 amino acids. The V gene's germline CDR1 is MNHNS and CDR2 SASEGT.

The genes are TRBV5-6 and TRBJ1-1; possibly TRBD1 for D (5 bases). Germline V gene lookup returns CDR1 SGHDT and CDR2 YYEEEE. V lost 0 bases and J lost 1, with 13 bases in between. The CDR3 is made up of 16 amino acids. CDR3 protein: CASSLAGWLENTEAFF. As DNA, the CDR3 is TGTGCCAGCAGCTTGGCAGGGTGGCTCGAGAACACTGAAGCTTTCTTT.

This clone has just a few counts. The gene calls are TRBV19 and TRBJ1-6, with D unclear. Germline V gene data show CDR1 as LNHDA and CDR2 as SQIVND (reference sequence). Trimming shortened V by 5 bases and J by 9 bases, and 14 bases separated the two germline ends. The CDR3 is made up of 14 amino acids. The CDR3 loop reads CASSADAPVSPLHF. The CDR3 DNA reads TGTGCCAGTAGTGCCGACGCCCCTGTTTCACCCCTCCACTTT.

This clone has more than one count but fewer than ten. The gene calls are TRBV5-1 and TRBJ2-3, with TRBD1 as a possible D gene (6 bases). From germline, CDR1 is SGHRS and CDR2 YFSETQ. The V end was cut by 0 bases, the J end by 2 bases, with 16 bases between. This CDR3 comprises 17 residues. The CDR3 sequence is CASSLDPRLGATDTQYF. For the CDR3, the DNA is TGCGCCAGCAGCTTGGATCCGCGTTTGGGGGCCACAGATACGCAGTATTTT.

This clone was observed a few times. The chain employs TRBV27 and TRBJ2-2; D ambiguous. This CDR3 spans 16 amino acids. Germline values: CDR1 MNHEY, CDR2 SMNVEV (reference sequence). V was clipped by 1 base and J by 1 base, with 10 bases between them. The CDR3 reads CASSLYRAQNTGELFF. CDR3 DNA: TGTGCCAGCAGTTTATATCGTGCTCAGAACACCGGGGAGCTGTTTTTT.

The chain links TRBV19 to TRBJ2-3; 7 nucleotides agree with TRBD1. Germline loops: CDR1 LNHDA, CDR2 SQIVND (reference sequence). This CDR3 has 14 amino acids. The trim removed 2 bases at V and 5 bases at J, leaving 4 bases unmatched. The CDR3 loop is CASSIKTGVDTQYF. CDR3 DNA: TGTGCCAGTAGTATAAAAACAGGGGTAGATACGCAGTATTTT.

J is TRBJ2-3 and V is TRBV6-5; D gene ambiguous. Germline-derived CDR1 and CDR2 are MNHEY and SVGAGI. The germline V and J ends were trimmed by 7 bases and 1 base, with 9 bases remaining between them. The CDR3 totals 13 residues. CDR3 loop: CASTLARTDTQYF. The CDR3 DNA follows: TGTGCCAGCACCCTCGCGCGCACAGATACGCAGTATTTT.

There are a few counts of this clone. This chain joins TRBV18 and TRBJ1-5; possibly TRBD1 for D (5 bases). Germline CDR1 reads KGHSH; CDR2 reads LQKENI. The CDR3 is made up of 15 amino acids. V shed 3 bases and J shed 0 bases, with 9 bases lying between them. The CDR3 region has the DNA TGTGCCAGCTCACCGGGGGGTTATAGCAATCAGCCCCAGCATTTT. It codes for CASSPGGYSNQPQHF.

This clone has a count of ten or more. The gene calls are TRBV7-9 and TRBJ2-7; D is undetermined. Germline CDR1 is SEHNR and CDR2 is FQNEAQ (reference sequence). The CDR3 totals 14 residues. V lost 4 bases and J 0 bases, leaving 10 bases between the germline ends. CDR3 protein: CASSSSAVSYEQYF. CDR3 nucleotides: TGTGCCAGCAGCTCCTCGGCGGTCTCCTACGAGCAGTACTTC.

The sample holds one count of this clone. The rearrangement joins TRBV5-4 to TRBJ2-1; 7 nucleotides align to TRBD2. J gave up 10 bases and V 0 bases, and 1 base lay outside the gene matches. The germline CDR1 and CDR2 sequences are SGHNT and YYREEE (reference sequence). The CDR3 extends over 12 amino acids. CDR3 loop: CASSLERGEQFF. As DNA, the CDR3 is TGTGCCAGCAGCTTGGAGCGGGGCGAGCAGTTCTTC.

This clone was detected once. The chain recombines TRBV6-5 with TRBJ2-1; 8 positions match TRBD2. Germline assignment: CDR1 MNHEY and CDR2 SVGAGI. Trimming removed 8 bases from V and 7 bases from J; junction bases left unmatched: 10. This CDR3 contains 14 residues. As DNA, the CDR3 is TGTGCCAGCGGCCGGCGGGGGGCGCCGAATGAGCAGTTCTTC. Protein sequence: CASGRRGAPNEQFF.

This clone was seen many times. V gene TRBV6-1 combines with J gene TRBJ2-5; maybe TRBD1 (6 bases). Germline loops: CDR1 MNHNS, CDR2 SASEGT. The CDR3 is 14 amino acids. Trimming stripped 7 bases from V and 5 bases from J, with 17 bases between. The CDR3 DNA sequence: TGTGCCAGCAATGGGGGCAGGGTGGAGGAGACCCAGTACTTC. Translation: CASNGGRVEETQYF.

The chain links TRBV7-8 to TRBJ1-5, with unresolved D. The germline gives CDR1 SGHVS, CDR2 FQNEAQ. The CDR3 has 13 amino acids. The V end was cut by 6 bases, the J end by 4 bases, with 10 bases between. The CDR3: CASSRTENQPQHF. CDR3 nucleotide sequence: TGTGCCAGCAGTCGGACGGAGAATCAGCCCCAGCATTTT.

This clone qualifies as medium-sized. This chain uses TRBV4-2 with TRBJ1-1; 11 nucleotides line up with TRBD1. The CDR3 is 17 residues long. From germline, CDR1 is LGHNA and CDR2 YNFKEQ. Trimming took 0 bases from V and 1 from J; bases not matched to a gene: 4. The CDR3 DNA is TGTGCCAGCAGCCAAGATCCCGGGACAGGGGGGAACACTGAAGCTTTCTTT. Protein product: CASSQDPGTGGNTEAFF.

The chain uses TRBV5-1 and TRBJ2-1; D is unresolved. Per germline, CDR1 SGHRS and CDR2 YFSETQ. The CDR3 runs to 14 residues. V lost 4 bases to trimming and J lost 5 bases, with 13 bases between them. CDR3 loop: CASSTLYGDNEQFF. Written as DNA, the CDR3 is TGCGCCAGCAGCACCCTTTATGGGGACAATGAGCAGTTCTTC.

This sequence joins TRBV7-2 and TRBJ1-2; TRBD1 is a possible D gene (5 bases). Trimming cost V 5 bases and J 3 bases, with 16 bases left between them. Germline lookup yields CDR1 SGHTA and CDR2 FQGNSA. CDR3 length equals 15 residues. The CDR3 bases are TGTGCCAGCAGCCCCCCAGAAGGGGAAGACTATGGCTACACCTTC. It translates to CASSPPEGEDYGYTF.

V and J are TRBV2 and TRBJ1-6, with 10 bases identical to TRBD1. Looked up from germline, CDR1 is SNHLY and CDR2 is FYNNEI. Losses at the gene ends were 6 bases for V and 5 bases for J; bases not matched to a gene: 7. This CDR3 has 16 amino acids. CDR3: CASRPLGTGDNSPLHF. The CDR3 region has the DNA TGTGCCAGCAGGCCACTGGGGACAGGGGATAATTCACCCCTCCACTTT.

The CDR3 DNA reads as TGTGCCAGCAGCTCAACACAGGTCGCCAAGGGGGCCAACGTCCTGACTTTC. Translated: CASSSTQVAKGANVLTF. This chain links TRBV7-2 with TRBJ2-6; D might be TRBD1 (5 bases). This CDR3 is built from 17 residues. The V and J ends lost 4 bases and 4 bases respectively, with 17 bases between them. Looked up from germline, CDR1 is SGHTA and CDR2 is FQGNSA.

The rearrangement links TRBV18 to TRBJ1-1; TRBD1 matches 8 bases. This CDR3 has 16 residues. Germline loops: CDR1 KGHSH, CDR2 LQKENI. V lost 3 bases and J lost 4; bases outside the gene matches: 10. CDR3 DNA sequence: TGTGCCAGCTCACCTGGACAGGGTGATTTCGGCACTGAAGCTTTCTTT. Translating it yields CASSPGQGDFGTEAFF.

The V call is TRBV7-9, the J call TRBJ2-7; D is unclear. CDR1 is SEHNR, CDR2 FQNEAQ, per germline (reference sequence). V lost 7 bases and J lost 2, with 12 bases in between. The CDR3 is made up of 13 amino acids. In DNA, the CDR3 is TGTGCCAGCACCCCCGACCGAGCCTACGAGCAGTACTTC. It encodes CASTPDRAYEQYF.